This T cell receptor (beta chain) was recovered during a study of human T cells and chemical hapten exposure. The CDR3 has 12 residues. Germline V gene sequence: CDR1 SGHVS, CDR2 FNYEAQ. Trimming removed 8 bases at V and 0 bases at J, with 7 bases between. The time point is: patch test 1, 2 weeks after DPC sensitization. The treatment was: therapeutic diphenylcyclopropenone sensitization with weekly scalp DPC. Blood collection took place prior to placing each patch test. Blood, whole and unfractionated, served as the source for total RNA extraction. On this clonotype: Its antigen is undetermined.

General study results and limits: Versus controls, expanded TCRs had significantly more large CDR3 similarity clusters.

As processed by the authors: Samples ranged from roughly 23,224 to 690,600 TCRs, with a median of approximately 90,000. TCRdb re-called the RACE reads through MiXCR, storing one row per CDR3 protein. The V and J calls and clone size come from TCRdb's table, not from the authors' own analysis. Here the sample spans roughly 120,000 distinct CDR3 sequences, about 12% being singletons. Specimen: whole blood, collected in connection with sensitization to the hapten diphenylcyclopropenone (DPC). This sequence was found in a woman aged 50 to 65 with alopecia areata. Some clones in this sample may be carry-over from other donors' samples. The chain has TRBV7-6 and TRBJ1-1; D unclear. For the CDR3, the DNA is TGTGCCAGCGGCCGAGTGAACACTGAAGCTTTCTTT. Encoded protein: CASGRVNTEAFF.